The 3 T cell receptor beta chains reported below all come from one sample, sequenced in a study of T cells after yellow fever vaccination. MiXCR was run by TCRdb on the 5' RACE reads, yielding one entry per CDR3 protein. Of roughly 500,000 distinct CDR3 sequences in the sample, about a fifth were seen once. The starting material was PBMCs, obtained 15 days after the yellow fever booster vaccination. The receptors derive from a man aged 25-45 years who received the YFV17D yellow fever vaccine.

In this sample, this clonotype turned up a few times. V and J are TRBV12-3 or TRBV12-4 and TRBJ1-1; TRBD1 might be the D (5 bases). The V end was cut by 7 bases, the J end by 2 bases, with 14 bases between. This CDR3 spans 14 amino acids. The CDR3 loop is CASTPGDRNTEAFF. The CDR3 DNA reads TGTGCCAGCACTCCGGGAGACAGAAACACTGAAGCTTTCTTT.

The chain couples TRBV5-4 to TRBJ2-2; D remains unclear. The V gene lost 2 bases and the J gene lost 1 base, with 12 bases spanning the gap. The CDR3 is made up of 16 amino acids. The germline CDR1 and CDR2 sequences are SGHNT and YYREEE (reference sequence). The CDR3 coding sequence is TGTGCCAGCAGCTTCGCTGACACGATGAACACCGGGGAGCTGTTTTTT. Translated: CASSFADTMNTGELFF.

This clonotype was picked up a small number of times. This rearrangement joins TRBV29-1 to TRBJ2-3, with 9 bases that match TRBD2. The CDR3 extends over 14 amino acids. The germline V gene encodes CDR1 SQVTM and CDR2 ANQGSEA. V dropped 6 bases and J dropped 2; count of bases not matched to a gene: 6. The CDR3 DNA follows: TGCAGCGTCAACATAGCGGGAGTCACAGATACGCAGTATTTT. Its protein product is CSVNIAGVTDTQYF.